The sequence of this T cell receptor (beta chain) was determined in a study of blood T cell repertoires in COVID-19. The V gene end was trimmed by 6 bases and the J gene end by 3 bases; junction bases not matched to a gene: 5. Germline V gene data show CDR1 as MNHNY and CDR2 as SVGAGI (reference sequence). This CDR3 is 14 amino acids long. In this sample, this clone turned up once. Profiled with immunoSEQ multiplex PCR; TCRdb holds only in-frame clones, not every one. The data show 100,000 to 150,000 clones, 80% to 90% seen once. The V call is TRBV6-6, the J call TRBJ1-3; the match to TRBD1 covers 7 bases. This receptor was obtained from a man in his sixties or seventies with active or convalescent COVID-19. The sample taken for sequencing was peripheral blood. The CDR3, as DNA: TGTGCCAGCAGGCCGGCAGGGGGTGGAAACACCATATATTTT. Protein product: CASRPAGGGNTIYF.